This record looks at one T cell receptor (beta chain) sequence and its context. The V and J ends lost 5 bases and 5 bases respectively, with 12 bases between them. The germline V gene has CDR1 LNHNV and CDR2 YYDKDF (reference sequence). The CDR3 is made up of 13 amino acids. This table comes from immunoSEQ multiplex PCR, and its TCRdb copy is limited to in-frame clones, with some not included. Counted here are over 1.5 million clones, approximately 98% occurring once; the ten biggest clones make up about 0.4%. The data derive from a study of shared clonotypes between healthy human individuals. Material for sequencing was naive CD4+ T cells sorted from blood. Subset given: CD45RA+ positively selected. The chain employs TRBV15 and TRBJ2-5; D uncertain. The source is a man aged 25-40 years in good health. CDR3 bases: TGTGCCACCAGCGTCCGGGTGAGGGAGACCCAGTACTTC. This gives the protein CATSVRVRETQYF.